This T cell receptor (beta chain) emerged from a study of T cell repertoires in cytomegalovirus infection. Study details: Public TCR beta signature analysis indicated the presence of both CMV infection and matching HLA type.

TCRdb processed the reads anew with MiXCR; each CDR3 protein has one entry. The sample has fewer than 1,000,000 distinct CDR3 sequences, approximately 31% seen once; the top ten hold roughly an eighth. This clonotype occurred a few times. Its antigen remains unknown. The source is a human donor in good health (CMV status not recorded). Some clones in this sample may be carry-over from other donors' samples. The sequencing here drew on cultured CD8+ T cells from PBMCs, taken from culture after CMV antigen stimulation.

As DNA, the CDR3 is TGTGCCAGCAGCTGGAGCTTGGGGGCCGGGGAGACCCAGTACTTC. This codes for CASSWSLGAGETQYF. V is TRBV7-2 and J is TRBJ2-5; TRBD1 might be the D (6 bases). CDR1 and CDR2 (germline): SGHTA, FQGNSA. The V end was cut by 4 bases, the J end by 5 bases, with 17 bases between. This CDR3 spans 15 amino acids.